The rows below give T cell receptor beta chains drawn from one sample of a study of beta chain features in type 1 diabetes. The method was immunoSEQ multiplex PCR; TCRdb's version includes in-frame clones alone and lacks a portion of them. In the table there are under 850,000 clones, 13% of which are singletons. The sequenced sample consisted of naive CD4+ T cells from blood. All receptors come from a young man with type 1 diabetes. Each CDR3 is given with its conserved first and last residue. A D gene is named only where the DNA matches it firmly. Part of the rows lack a size; the others show once, few, many or a class for expanded clones.

v_gene,d_gene,j_gene,abundance,CDR3nt,CDR3aa
TRBV19,TRBD1,TRBJ1-5,NA,TGTGCCAGTAGTGGAGGGACAGCCTTTAGGCCCCAGCATTTT,CASSGGTAFRPQHF
TRBV4-1,TRBD1,TRBJ2-3,NA,TGCGCCAGCAGCCAAGATCCGTCCCTTTTAGGGACAGGGGACACAGATACGCAGTATTTT,CASSQDPSLLGTGDTDTQYF
TRBV7-8,NA,TRBJ1-2,few,TGTGCCAGCAGCGCAGAGGGGGGAAGTAACTATGGCTACACCTTC,CASSAEGGSNYGYTF
TRBV27,TRBD1,TRBJ2-7,few,TGTGCCAGCAGGCATAGGACAGGTTTCGGCTCTGAGCAGTACTTC,CASRHRTGFGSEQYF
TRBV19,NA,TRBJ2-3,NA,TGTGCCAGTAGTATTTTGGAGGGGGATACGCAGTATTTT,CASSILEGDTQYF
TRBV2,TRBD2,TRBJ2-5,few,TGTGCCAGCAGTGGACTAGCGGGGGGAGAGACCCAGTACTTC,CASSGLAGGETQYF
TRBV7-2,NA,TRBJ2-1,few,TGTGCCAGCAGCTTATTCGCAGGGGCCCACACCTTAGAGCAGTTCTTC,CASSLFAGAHTLEQFF
TRBV2,TRBD2,TRBJ2-5,NA,TGTGCCAGCAGTGATCCTAGCGGACCACAAGAGACCCAGTACTTC,CASSDPSGPQETQYF
TRBV4-1,TRBD1,TRBJ1-5,NA,TGCGCCAGCAGCCCAGGACAGGGGGATGGCTATAGCAATCAGCCCCAGCATTTT,CASSPGQGDGYSNQPQHF
TRBV4-1,NA,TRBJ2-2,NA,TGCGCCAGCAGCCAAGACCAGAGACCCACCGGGGAGCTGTTTTTT,CASSQDQRPTGELFF
TRBV5-1,TRBD1,TRBJ1-1,few,TGCGCCAGCGGCTGGACAGGGGATGGGACTGAAGCTTTCTTT,CASGWTGDGTEAFF
TRBV18,NA,TRBJ1-5,few,TGTGCCAGCTCAACCCAGGACAGTAGCAATCAGCCCCAGCATTTT,CASSTQDSSNQPQHF
TRBV5-1,TRBD1,TRBJ2-7,few,TGCGCCAGCAGATCGGACAGGTCCTACGAGCAGTACTTC,CASRSDRSYEQYF
TRBV20-1,NA,TRBJ1-1,few,TGCAGACAGGGCAACACTGAAGCTTTCTTT,CRQGNTEAFF
TRBV29-1,TRBD1,TRBJ1-2,NA,TGCAGCGGCAGTCAGGGGGCTGTCTATGGCTACACCTTC,CSGSQGAVYGYTF
TRBV6-1,TRBD1,TRBJ2-5,few,TGTGCCAGCAGTGGACAGGGAACTCAACAAGAGACCCAGTACTTC,CASSGQGTQQETQYF
TRBV7-2,NA,TRBJ2-7,few,TGTGCCAGCAGCTTTTACGGAGCCTACGAGCAGTACTTC,CASSFYGAYEQYF
TRBV28,NA,TRBJ2-7,few,TGTGCCAGCAGTCCCTACAGGACAGCTCCCTACGAGCAGTACTTC,CASSPYRTAPYEQYF
TRBV27,TRBD1,TRBJ1-1,NA,TGTGCCAGCAGTTCCGCGGACAGGGAGGGGGCTTTCTTT,CASSSADREGAFF
TRBV18,NA,TRBJ2-2,NA,TGTGCCAGCTCACCGATGGAGCTTGCCGGGGAGCTGTTTTTT,CASSPMELAGELFF
TRBV19,NA,TRBJ1-5,NA,TGTGCCAGTAGTATAGAAATCCCGAATCAGCCCCAGCATTTT,CASSIEIPNQPQHF
TRBV14,TRBD2,TRBJ2-3,NA,TGTGCCAGCAGCCAAGATGGGGCTAGCGGGGGGTATACGCAGTATTTT,CASSQDGASGGYTQYF